These 30 T cell receptor beta chains were all obtained from the same sample, sequenced in a study of cytomegalovirus exposure and HLA in healthy donors. The PCR employed 60 Vbeta primers together with 13 Jbeta primers. Generated by immunoSEQ multiplex PCR, the TCRdb table keeps only in-frame clones and is missing some. The sample contains around 120,000 clones, roughly 80% of which appear only once. The sequenced sample consisted of PBMCs. All receptors derive from a man aged 55 to 70 in good health and CMV-seropositive.

The chain has TRBV5-1 and TRBJ1-2, with unresolved D. The ends were cut back, 4 bases at V and 2 bases at J, with 18 bases in the middle. CDR1 and CDR2 from the germline V gene are SGHRS and YFSETQ. This CDR3 region has 16 residues. CDR3 sequence reads: CASSNSVGGLNYGYTF. The CDR3 nucleotides read TGCGCCAGCAGCAACTCGGTGGGAGGGCTGAACTATGGCTACACCTTC. Drawing the rest from reference TRBV5-1 and TRBJ1-2, the complete variable domain is KAGVTQTPRYLIKTRGQQVTLSCSPISGHRSVSWYQQTPGQGLQFLFEYFSETQRNKGNFPGRFSGRQFSNSRSEMNVSTLELGDSALYLCASSNSVGGLNYGYTFGSGTRLTVV.

J is TRBJ2-1 and V is TRBV4-1, with D perhaps TRBD1 (6 bases). Germline CDR1 is MGHRA and CDR2 is YSYEKL. V lost 4 bases, J lost 9 bases, and 10 bases lay in between. There are 12 residues in the CDR3. CDR3: CASSLGAGEQFF. CDR3 DNA: TGCGCCAGCAGCCTGGGGGCGGGTGAGCAGTTCTTC.

V usage is TRBV5-1 and J usage is TRBJ1-1, with 7 bases matching TRBD1. Germline CDR1 is SGHRS and CDR2 is YFSETQ. With 6 bases clipped from V and 0 bases from J, the junction kept 5 bases outside the gene matches. The CDR3 runs to 14 residues. Written as DNA, the CDR3 is TGCGCCAGCACTCGGACAGGCATGAACACTGAAGCTTTCTTT. Protein sequence: CASTRTGMNTEAFF.

V and J are TRBV11-2 and TRBJ2-1; 10 positions agree with TRBD1. The CDR3 runs 15 residues. The junction had 9 bases not matched to a gene; V was cut back by 7 bases and J by 6 bases. From germline, CDR1 is SGHAT and CDR2 FQNNGV. CDR3 coding DNA: TGTGCCAGCACCGGGATGTGGACAGGGGGCAATGAGCAGTTCTTC. Translating it yields CASTGMWTGGNEQFF.

The chain has TRBV7-9 and TRBJ1-2; 8 bases match TRBD1. Germline CDR1 and CDR2: SEHNR and FQNEAQ (reference sequence). The CDR3 has 16 amino acids. With V trimmed by 5 bases and J by 0 bases, 8 bases remained unmatched. CDR3 sequence: CASSPGTGFANYGYTF. CDR3 nucleotides: TGTGCCAGCAGCCCCGGGACAGGCTTCGCTAACTATGGCTACACCTTC.

J is TRBJ2-5 and V is TRBV27, with 8 bases aligning to TRBD1. In germline, CDR1 is MNHEY, CDR2 SMNVEV (reference sequence). With 1 base clipped from V and 4 bases from J, the junction kept 8 bases outside the gene matches. CDR3 length equals 16 residues. CDR3 region: CASSLWADRVGETQYF. The CDR3 nucleotides read TGTGCCAGCAGTTTATGGGCGGACAGGGTTGGAGAGACCCAGTACTTC.

This chain uses TRBV9 with TRBJ2-1; 8 positions agree with TRBD1. Germline V lookup: CDR1 SGDLS, CDR2 YYNGEE. CDR3 length: 16 residues. Germline trimming cut 0 bases from V and 4 bases from J; bases unmatched to any gene: 6. In DNA form, the CDR3 reads TGTGCCAGCAGCGTAGATGGTGGGACAGGTTACAATGAGCAGTTCTTC. It specifies CASSVDGGTGYNEQFF.

The chain combines TRBV2 with TRBJ1-6; the match to TRBD1 covers 9 bases. Trimming at V came to 9 bases and at J to 9 bases, leaving 9 bases not matched to a gene. The CDR3 is 14 amino acids. CDR1 and CDR2 from the germline V gene are SNHLY and FYNNEI. This CDR3 reads CASFRDRDGSPLHF. The CDR3 DNA reads TGTGCCAGTTTTCGGGACAGGGACGGTTCACCCCTCCACTTT.

This chain uses TRBV6-1 with TRBJ2-3; D gene ambiguous. CDR1 MNHNS and CDR2 SASEGT come from the germline V gene. Trimming pared 4 bases from V and 2 bases from J, leaving 10 bases between. This CDR3 spans 14 amino acids. The DNA of the CDR3 is TGTGCCAGCAGTGTCGGGTCTCCCACAGATACGCAGTATTTT. Translating gives CASSVGSPTDTQYF.

The chain couples TRBV2 to TRBJ2-1; D may be TRBD2 (6 bases). V lost 3 bases and J 2 bases, leaving 11 bases between the germline ends. The CDR3 sequence is 15 residues long. The germline CDR1 and CDR2 sequences are SNHLY and FYNNEI. CDR3 region: CASSDRRVTYNEQFF. CDR3 nucleotides: TGTGCCAGCAGTGATCGGAGGGTAACCTACAATGAGCAGTTCTTC.

This sequence joins TRBV9 and TRBJ1-2; 7 bases agree with TRBD1. The CDR3 is made up of 13 amino acids. CDR1 and CDR2 (germline): SGDLS, YYNGEE. V gave up 2 bases and J gave up 3 bases; unmatched junction bases: 1. In nucleotides, the CDR3 is TGTGCCAGCAGCGTCGACAGGGACTATGGCTACACCTTC. It yields the protein CASSVDRDYGYTF. Looking up the rest from reference TRBV9 and TRBJ1-2 gives the full variable domain: DSGVTQTPKHLITATGQRVTLRCSPRSGDLSVYWYQQSLDQGLQFLIQYYNGEERAKGNILERFSAQQFPDLHSELNLSSLELGDSALYFCASSVDRDYGYTFGSGTRLTVV.

The V call is TRBV6-6, the J call TRBJ1-1, with D unclear. The germline CDR1 and CDR2 sequences are MNHNY and SVGAGI (reference sequence). This CDR3 contains 12 residues. Deletions cut 2 bases from V and 7 bases from J, with 8 bases between. The CDR3 region has the DNA TGTGCCAGCAGTTACGCGGCGGTTGAAGCTTTCTTT. Translation: CASSYAAVEAFF.

The chain has TRBV28 and TRBJ2-3, with 7 bases matching TRBD1. V lost 2 bases and J lost 5; bases outside the gene matches: 13. Germline values: CDR1 MDHEN, CDR2 SYDVKM. There are 17 residues in the CDR3. The CDR3 loop is CASSLITGAMSKDTQYF. In nucleotides, the CDR3 is TGTGCCAGCAGTTTAATCACAGGGGCCATGAGTAAAGATACGCAGTATTTT.

The gene calls are TRBV19 and TRBJ1-4; a weak D match, TRBD1 (6 bases). Germline V gene data show CDR1 as LNHDA and CDR2 as SQIVND (reference sequence). Trimming left V 6 bases short and J 5 bases short, with 16 bases between. The CDR3 extends over 15 amino acids. This CDR3 is CASSRPGTLNEKLFF. CDR3 sequence (DNA): TGTGCCAGTAGCCGTCCCGGGACACTGAATGAAAAACTGTTTTTT.

V gene TRBV30 combines with J gene TRBJ1-6, with 7 bases fitting TRBD1. The germline V gene has CDR1 GTSNPN and CDR2 SVGIG (reference sequence). The CDR3 length is 16 residues. DNA of the CDR3: TGTGCGTGGGAAGGGGGCCCCGGCTCCTATAATTCACCCCTCCACTTT. It codes for CAWEGGPGSYNSPLHF.

V usage is TRBV28 and J usage is TRBJ2-7; weak D call: TRBD1 (6 bases). This CDR3 contains 14 residues. The V and J ends lost 6 bases and 2 bases respectively, with 14 bases between them. The germline V gene has CDR1 MDHEN and CDR2 SYDVKM. The CDR3 DNA reads as TGTGCCAGCAGGCCCGGGACATCGACCTACGAGCAGTACTTC. The encoded protein is CASRPGTSTYEQYF.

The chain links TRBV5-4 to TRBJ2-7; possible D gene TRBD1, 6 bases. The CDR3 consists of 14 residues. Trimming removed 1 base at V and 4 bases at J, with 12 bases between. Germline V gene data show CDR1 as SGHNT and CDR2 as YYREEE (reference sequence). The CDR3 nucleotides read TGTGCCAGCAGCTTGAACAGCCAGGGGTACGAGCAGTACTTC. It encodes CASSLNSQGYEQYF.

This chain joins TRBV18 and TRBJ2-2; 8 nucleotides match TRBD2. V dropped 4 bases and J dropped 1; count of bases not matched to a gene: 2. The CDR3 runs to 15 residues. In germline, CDR1 is KGHSH, CDR2 LQKENI. The CDR3 region has the DNA TGTGCCAGCTCACAGGGACTAGTGAACACCGGGGAGCTGTTTTTT. Protein product: CASSQGLVNTGELFF.

CDR3 sequence: CASSMGQGVGNTIYF. The CDR3 nucleotides are TGTGCCAGCAGCATGGGACAGGGTGTCGGAAACACCATATATTTT. V usage is TRBV27 and J usage is TRBJ1-3; 9 positions agree with TRBD1. The CDR3 runs to 15 residues. The junction had 7 bases not matched to a gene; V was cut back by 6 bases and J by 4 bases. Germline V gene lookup returns CDR1 MNHEY and CDR2 SMNVEV (reference sequence).

The chain uses TRBV5-1 and TRBJ2-1; D ambiguous. CDR3 length equals 12 residues. The germline V gene has CDR1 SGHRS and CDR2 YFSETQ. The V gene lost 0 bases and the J gene lost 8 bases, with 6 bases spanning the gap. The CDR3: CASSLVVDEQFF. The CDR3 DNA is TGCGCCAGCAGCTTGGTCGTTGATGAGCAGTTCTTC.

The chain uses TRBV21-1 and TRBJ2-7; no DNA check was done on the table's D call, TRBD2. TRBV21-1 is reported as a pseudogene. The length of the CDR3 is 12 residues. This CDR3 is CASRSGAYEQYF. The DNA of the CDR3 is TGTGCCAGCAGGAGCGGCGCGTACGAGCAGTACTTC.

The chain carries TRBV6-1 and TRBJ1-2; D gene ambiguous. Germline V gives CDR1 MNHNS, CDR2 SASEGT. CDR3 length: 13 amino acids. Trimming stripped 0 bases from V and 4 bases from J, with 6 bases between. As DNA, the CDR3 is TGTGCCAGCAGTGAAGCACCTATCTATGGCTACACCTTC. It codes for CASSEAPIYGYTF.

V and J are TRBV11-3 and TRBJ2-7, with TRBD2 as a possible D gene (5 bases). Trimming took 0 bases from V and 6 from J, leaving 12 bases between them. Germline V CDR1 and CDR2: SGHNT, YENEEA. The CDR3 covers 14 residues. CDR3 coding DNA: TGTGCCAGCAGCTTAGATGGGCAAGGAGGCGAGCAGTACTTC. Translating it yields CASSLDGQGGEQYF. The full variable domain, with the rest looked up from reference TRBV11-3 and TRBJ2-7, is EAGVVQSPRYKIIEKKQPVAFWCNPISGHNTLYWYLQNLGQGPELLIRYENEEAVDDSQLPKDRFSAERLKGVDSTLKIQPAELGDSAVYLCASSLDGQGGEQYFGPGTRLTVT.

The chain links TRBV30 to TRBJ1-1; D unclear. CDR1 GTSNPN and CDR2 SVGIG come from the germline V gene (reference sequence). The CDR3 is 11 amino acids. Trimming removed 4 bases at V and 4 bases at J, with 7 bases between. The CDR3 protein is CAWMRGTEAFF. The CDR3 bases are TGTGCCTGGATGCGGGGCACTGAAGCTTTCTTT.

The chain carries TRBV5-4 and TRBJ2-3, with 9 bases identical to TRBD1. J was trimmed by 4 bases and V by 0 bases; bases with no gene match: 3. Germline V gene lookup returns CDR1 SGHNT and CDR2 YYREEE (reference sequence). This CDR3 contains 15 residues. The DNA for the CDR3 is TGTGCCAGCAGCTTGGATGGGACAGGGCCAGATACGCAGTATTTT. This encodes CASSLDGTGPDTQYF. The variable domain in full, completed from reference TRBV5-4 and TRBJ2-3, reads ETGVTQSPTHLIKTRGQQVTLRCSSQSGHNTVSWYQQALGQGPQFIFQYYREEENGRGNFPPRFSGLQFPNYSSELNVNALELDDSALYLCASSLDGTGPDTQYFGPGTRLTVL.

A single count supports this clone. The chain uses TRBV6-1 and TRBJ1-1; D is unclear. The CDR3 has 12 residues. Germline values: CDR1 MNHNS, CDR2 SASEGT. CDR3 nucleotides: TGTGCTTCCAGGCGTCAGAACACTGAAGCTTTCTTT. Translating gives CASRRQNTEAFF.

This chain uses TRBV28 with TRBJ2-5, with 10 bases aligning to TRBD1. Germline V CDR1 and CDR2: MDHEN, SYDVKM. The J segment lost 4 bases and the V segment lost 4 bases, leaving 6 bases of the junction unmatched. CDR3 length: 15 residues. In DNA, the CDR3 is TGTGCCAGCAGTTCCGCGGGACAGGGGACAGAGACCCAGTACTTC. Protein: CASSSAGQGTETQYF.

The chain carries TRBV2 and TRBJ2-5, with 9 bases matching TRBD2. V dropped 7 bases and J dropped 7; count of bases not matched to a gene: 7. Per germline, CDR1 SNHLY and CDR2 FYNNEI. This CDR3 is 13 amino acids long. The CDR3 bases are TGTGCCAGCACGGGACTAGCCCTTTTGACCCAGTACTTC. Protein product: CASTGLALLTQYF.

The CDR3 sequence: CASSTRARKEAFF. The CDR3 DNA follows: TGTGCCAGCAGCACTAGAGCGAGGAAGGAAGCTTTCTTT. J is TRBJ1-1 and V is TRBV7-9; no clear D. The CDR3 totals 13 residues. Germline values: CDR1 SEHNR, CDR2 FQNEAQ (reference sequence). Trimming shortened V by 5 bases and J by 8 bases, and 15 bases separated the two germline ends.

The rearrangement joins TRBV2 to TRBJ2-2; perhaps TRBD2 as D (5 bases). This CDR3 comprises 16 residues. CDR1 is SNHLY, CDR2 FYNNEI, per germline. Trimming stripped 3 bases from V and 0 bases from J, with 11 bases between. This CDR3 is CASSEVRGANTGELFF. The CDR3 coding sequence is TGTGCCAGCAGTGAGGTCCGGGGTGCGAACACCGGGGAGCTGTTTTTT.